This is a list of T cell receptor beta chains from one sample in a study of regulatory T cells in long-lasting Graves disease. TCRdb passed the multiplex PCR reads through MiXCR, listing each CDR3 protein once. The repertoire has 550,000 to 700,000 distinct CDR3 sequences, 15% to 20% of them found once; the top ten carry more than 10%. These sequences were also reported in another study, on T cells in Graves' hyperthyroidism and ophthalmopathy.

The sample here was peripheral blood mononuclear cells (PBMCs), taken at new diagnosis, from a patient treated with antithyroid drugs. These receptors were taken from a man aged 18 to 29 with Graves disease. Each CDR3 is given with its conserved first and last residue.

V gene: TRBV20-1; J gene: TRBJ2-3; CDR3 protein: CSASPGAGDTQYF
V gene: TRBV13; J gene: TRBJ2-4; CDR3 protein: CASSLRAPPTKNIQYF
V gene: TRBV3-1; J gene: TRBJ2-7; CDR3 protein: CASSQDWEQYF
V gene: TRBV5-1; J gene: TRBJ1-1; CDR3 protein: CASSLEIPATDEAFF
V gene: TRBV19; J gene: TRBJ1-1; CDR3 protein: CASRTGGVNTEAFF
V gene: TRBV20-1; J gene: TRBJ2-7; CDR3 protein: CSARGSSGSPYEQYF
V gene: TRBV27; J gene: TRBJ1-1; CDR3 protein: CASSFSAVQNTEAFF
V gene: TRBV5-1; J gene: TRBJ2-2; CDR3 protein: CASSLDRGRSTGELFF
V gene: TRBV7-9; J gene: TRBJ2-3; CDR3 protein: CASSPQPRRSTDTQYF
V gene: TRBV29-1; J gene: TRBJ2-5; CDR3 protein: CSVEELRGWAGQVTQYF
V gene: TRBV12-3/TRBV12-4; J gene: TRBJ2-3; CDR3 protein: CASSNTGSTDTQYF
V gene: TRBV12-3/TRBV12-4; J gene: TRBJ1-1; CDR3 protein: CASGRAVEAFF
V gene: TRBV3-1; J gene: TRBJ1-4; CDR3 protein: CASSRDRGATNEKLFF
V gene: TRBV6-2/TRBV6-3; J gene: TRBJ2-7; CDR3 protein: CASSYLGLARRAYEQYF
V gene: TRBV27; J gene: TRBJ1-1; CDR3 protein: CASRTTDTEAFF
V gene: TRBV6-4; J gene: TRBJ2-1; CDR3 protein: CASSYSPGQGDNEQFF
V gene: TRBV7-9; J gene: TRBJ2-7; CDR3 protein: CASSLSSRFNEQYF
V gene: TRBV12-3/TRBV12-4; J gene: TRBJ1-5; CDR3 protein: CASSSPATGVDQPQHF
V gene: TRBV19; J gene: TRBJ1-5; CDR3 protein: CASSSRGTGGGIYSNQPQHF
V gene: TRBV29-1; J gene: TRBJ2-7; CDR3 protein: CSVDWGRGSEQYF
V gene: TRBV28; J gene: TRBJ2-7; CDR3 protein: CASSVSGSYEQYF
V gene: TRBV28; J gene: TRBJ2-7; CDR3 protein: CASKEGGFYEQYF
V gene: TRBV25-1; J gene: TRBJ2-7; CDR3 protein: CASSGRGRGGYEQYF
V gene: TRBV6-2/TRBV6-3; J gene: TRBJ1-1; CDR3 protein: CDSGRVTEAFF
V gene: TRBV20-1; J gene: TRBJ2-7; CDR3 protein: CSARLLEREQYF
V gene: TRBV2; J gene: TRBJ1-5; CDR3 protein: CASSARGASNQPQHF
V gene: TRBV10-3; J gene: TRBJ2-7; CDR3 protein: CAIRDRVSGEQYF
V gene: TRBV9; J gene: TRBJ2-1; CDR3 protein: CASSRMGQDYNEQFF
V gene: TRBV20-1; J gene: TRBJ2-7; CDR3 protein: CSAGANFYEQYF
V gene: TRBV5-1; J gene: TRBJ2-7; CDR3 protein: CASSPQGANEQYF
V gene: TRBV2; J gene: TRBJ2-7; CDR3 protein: CASSGGLAETYEQYF
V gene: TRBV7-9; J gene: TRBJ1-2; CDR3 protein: CASSLAGGASNYGYTF
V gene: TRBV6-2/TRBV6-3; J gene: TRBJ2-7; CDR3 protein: CASSYPLEGSYEQYF
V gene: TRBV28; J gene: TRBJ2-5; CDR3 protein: CASSSLRLGKTQYF
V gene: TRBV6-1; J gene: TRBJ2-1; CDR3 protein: CASSEGAGVRVFF
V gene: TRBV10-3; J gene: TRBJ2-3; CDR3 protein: CAISDTGRSTDTQYF
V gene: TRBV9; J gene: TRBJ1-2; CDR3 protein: CASSVSDYGYTF
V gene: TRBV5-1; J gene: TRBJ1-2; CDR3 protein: CASSLLPGDNYGYTF